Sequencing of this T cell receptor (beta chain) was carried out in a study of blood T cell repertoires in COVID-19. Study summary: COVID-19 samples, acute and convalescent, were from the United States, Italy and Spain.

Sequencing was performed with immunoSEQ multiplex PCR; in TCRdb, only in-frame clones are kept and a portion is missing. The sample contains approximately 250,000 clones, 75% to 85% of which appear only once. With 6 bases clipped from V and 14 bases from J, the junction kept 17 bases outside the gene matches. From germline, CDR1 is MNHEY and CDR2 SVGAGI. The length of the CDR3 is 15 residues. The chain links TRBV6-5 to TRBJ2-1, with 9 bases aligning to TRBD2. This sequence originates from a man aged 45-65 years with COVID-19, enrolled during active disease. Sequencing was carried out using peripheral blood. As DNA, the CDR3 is TGTGCCAGCAGACTTACCGGGACTAGCAATTCCCCTGAGTTCTTC. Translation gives CASRLTGTSNSPEFF.